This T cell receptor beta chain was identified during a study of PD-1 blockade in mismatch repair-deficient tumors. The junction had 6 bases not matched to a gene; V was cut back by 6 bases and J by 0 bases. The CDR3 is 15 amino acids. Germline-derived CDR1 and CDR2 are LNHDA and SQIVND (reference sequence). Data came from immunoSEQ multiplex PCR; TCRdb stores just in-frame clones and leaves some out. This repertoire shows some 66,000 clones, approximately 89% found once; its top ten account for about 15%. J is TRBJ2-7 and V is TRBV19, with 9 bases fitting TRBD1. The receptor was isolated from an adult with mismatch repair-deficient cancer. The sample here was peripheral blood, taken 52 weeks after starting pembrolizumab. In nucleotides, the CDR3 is TGTGCCAGTAGATCCGGGACAGGGAGCTCCTACGAGCAGTACTTC. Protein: CASRSGTGSSYEQYF.